The T cell receptor (beta chain) under discussion was sequenced for a study of cytomegalovirus exposure and HLA in healthy donors. General study points: Later, an analysis found that common viral pathogens appeared to be linked with several of the most significant clusters. Listed as cytomegalovirus-associated were over 150 TCR beta chains.

Points on this clone: Its target is unknown. The junction differs from germline at one of its ends, possibly a read error.

The study ran its PCR with 60 Vbeta and 13 Jbeta primers. Measured with immunoSEQ multiplex PCR; TCRdb has only the in-frame clones, and not every one. This sample carries some 190,000 clones, just over 75% of them seen once, and the ten largest clones take less than 1.5%. CDR1 is SSHAT and CDR2 is FNYEAQ in the germline V gene (reference sequence). This CDR3 has 17 amino acids. The J gene is TRBJ2-2, the V gene TRBV7-7, with unresolved D. Sample: PBMCs. The origin of this receptor is a man between 18 and 29 years old in good health and CMV-seronegative. The CDR3 DNA reads TGTGCTAGCAGCGTTGTCCGAGGTGCGGAGAACACCGGGGAGCTGTTTTTT. Its protein is CASSVVRGAENTGELFF.